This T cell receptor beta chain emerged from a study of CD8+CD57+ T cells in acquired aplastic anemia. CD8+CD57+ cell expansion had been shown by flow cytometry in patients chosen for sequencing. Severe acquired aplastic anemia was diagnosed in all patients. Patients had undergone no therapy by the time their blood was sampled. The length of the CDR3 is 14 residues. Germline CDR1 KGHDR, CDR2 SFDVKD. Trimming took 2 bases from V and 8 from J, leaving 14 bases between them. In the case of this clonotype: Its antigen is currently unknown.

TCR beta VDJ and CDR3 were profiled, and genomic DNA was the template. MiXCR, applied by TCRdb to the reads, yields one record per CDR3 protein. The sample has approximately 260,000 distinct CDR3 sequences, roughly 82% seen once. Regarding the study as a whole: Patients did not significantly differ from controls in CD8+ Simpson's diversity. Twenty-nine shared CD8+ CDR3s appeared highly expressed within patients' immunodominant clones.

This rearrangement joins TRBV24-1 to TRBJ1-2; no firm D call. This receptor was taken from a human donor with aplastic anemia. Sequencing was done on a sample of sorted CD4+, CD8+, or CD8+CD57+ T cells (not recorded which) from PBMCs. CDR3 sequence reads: CATSDSGVVGGYTF. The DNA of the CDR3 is TGTGCCACCAGTGATTCCGGGGTAGTGGGAGGCTACACCTTC.